The present entry profiles one T cell receptor beta chain with its context. Original handling: Nucleated cell counts were estimated from reference gene primer amplification. The repertoire was sequenced with immunoSEQ multiplex PCR; TCRdb's copy has only in-frame clones and lacks some. V, J and clone size derive from that table, while D and trimming were established from the DNA sequence. The table shows some 190,000 clones, with approximately 84% occurring only once. The ends lost 2 bases at V and 0 bases at J; junction bases unmatched: 6. The CDR3 is made up of 16 amino acids. Germline CDR1 SGDLS, CDR2 YYNGEE. The sample belongs to a study of blood T cell repertoires in COVID-19.

The V and J genes are TRBV9 and TRBJ1-1; the match to TRBD1 covers 8 bases. This clonotype was sampled from a woman at least 80 years old with COVID-19, enrolled during active disease. The sequenced sample was peripheral blood. DNA for the CDR3: TGTGCCAGCAGCGTGGGACAGGTCAACATGAACACTGAAGCTTTCTTT. Translation: CASSVGQVNMNTEAFF.